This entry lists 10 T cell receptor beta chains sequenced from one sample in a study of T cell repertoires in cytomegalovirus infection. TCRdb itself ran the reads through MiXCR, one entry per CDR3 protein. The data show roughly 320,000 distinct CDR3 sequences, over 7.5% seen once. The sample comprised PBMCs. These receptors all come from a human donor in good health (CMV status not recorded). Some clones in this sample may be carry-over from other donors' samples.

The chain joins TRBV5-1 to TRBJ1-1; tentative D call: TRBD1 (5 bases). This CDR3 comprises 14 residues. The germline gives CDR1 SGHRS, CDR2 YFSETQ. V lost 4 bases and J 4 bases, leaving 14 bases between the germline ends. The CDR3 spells CASSQTVGGTEAFF. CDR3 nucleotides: TGCGCCAGCAGCCAGACAGTGGGAGGCACTGAAGCTTTCTTT.

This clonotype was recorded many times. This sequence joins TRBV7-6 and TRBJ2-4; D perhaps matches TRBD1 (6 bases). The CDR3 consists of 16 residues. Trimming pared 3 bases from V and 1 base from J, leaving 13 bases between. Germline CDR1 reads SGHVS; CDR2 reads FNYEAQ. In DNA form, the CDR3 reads TGTGCCAGCAGCTTTCTGAGACAGGCGGCCAAAAACATTCAGTACTTC. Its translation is CASSFLRQAAKNIQYF.

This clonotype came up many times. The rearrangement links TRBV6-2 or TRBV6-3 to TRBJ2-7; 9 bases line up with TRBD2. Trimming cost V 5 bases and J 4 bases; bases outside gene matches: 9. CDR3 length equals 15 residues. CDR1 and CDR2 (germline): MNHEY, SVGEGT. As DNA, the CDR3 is TGTGCCAGCAGTGGATCGACTAGCGGATTATACGAGCAGTACTTC. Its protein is CASSGSTSGLYEQYF.

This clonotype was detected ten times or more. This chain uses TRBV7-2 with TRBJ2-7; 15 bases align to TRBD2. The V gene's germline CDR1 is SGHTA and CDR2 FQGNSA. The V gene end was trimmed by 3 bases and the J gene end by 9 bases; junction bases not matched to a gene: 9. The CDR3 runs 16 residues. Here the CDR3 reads CASSFSGTSGRIWQYF. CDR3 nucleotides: TGTGCCAGCAGCTTTTCCGGGACTAGCGGGAGGATTTGGCAGTACTTC.

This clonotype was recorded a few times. Written as DNA, the CDR3 is TGCAGTGCCCACGCAGGGGGCAGCGACGAGCAGTACTTC. Encoded protein: CSAHAGGSDEQYF. The chain recombines TRBV20-1 with TRBJ2-7; TRBD1 matches at 8 bases. Germline trimming cut 6 bases from V and 5 bases from J; bases unmatched to any gene: 9. CDR1 and CDR2 (germline): DFQATT, SNEGSKA (reference sequence). The CDR3 is 13 residues long.

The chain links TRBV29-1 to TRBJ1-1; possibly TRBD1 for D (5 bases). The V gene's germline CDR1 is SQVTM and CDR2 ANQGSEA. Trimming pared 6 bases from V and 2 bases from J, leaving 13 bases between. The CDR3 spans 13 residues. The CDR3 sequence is CSVSFGGNTEAFF. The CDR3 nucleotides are TGCAGCGTCTCTTTTGGGGGTAACACTGAAGCTTTCTTT.

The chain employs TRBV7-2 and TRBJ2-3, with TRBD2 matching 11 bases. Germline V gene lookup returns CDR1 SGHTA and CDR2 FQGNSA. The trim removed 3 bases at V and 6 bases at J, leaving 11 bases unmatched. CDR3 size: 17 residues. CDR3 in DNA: TGTGCCAGCAGCTTGGTAGCGGGGGGGATAGCAAGGGATACGCAGTATTTT. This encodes CASSLVAGGIARDTQYF. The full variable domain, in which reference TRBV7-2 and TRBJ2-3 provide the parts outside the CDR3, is GAGVSQSPSNKVTEKGKDVELRCDPISGHTALYWYRQSLGQGLEFLIYFQGNSAPDKSGLPSDRFSAERTGGSVSTLTIQRTQQEDSAVYLCASSLVAGGIARDTQYFGPGTRLTVL.

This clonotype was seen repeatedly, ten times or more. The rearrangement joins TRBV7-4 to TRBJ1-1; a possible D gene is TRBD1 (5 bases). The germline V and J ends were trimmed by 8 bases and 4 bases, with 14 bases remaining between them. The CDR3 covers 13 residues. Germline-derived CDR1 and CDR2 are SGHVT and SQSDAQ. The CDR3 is CASLGRGSTEAFF. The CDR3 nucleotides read TGTGCCAGCCTTGGGAGGGGTTCCACTGAAGCTTTCTTT.

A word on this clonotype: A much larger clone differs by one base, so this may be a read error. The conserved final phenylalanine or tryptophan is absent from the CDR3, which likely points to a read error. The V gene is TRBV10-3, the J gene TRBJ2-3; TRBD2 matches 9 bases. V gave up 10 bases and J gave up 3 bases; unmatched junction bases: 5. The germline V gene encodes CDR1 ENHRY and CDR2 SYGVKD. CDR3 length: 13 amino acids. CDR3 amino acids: CATLAGATDTQYL. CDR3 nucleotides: TGTGCCACCTTAGCGGGAGCAACAGATACGCAGTATCTT.

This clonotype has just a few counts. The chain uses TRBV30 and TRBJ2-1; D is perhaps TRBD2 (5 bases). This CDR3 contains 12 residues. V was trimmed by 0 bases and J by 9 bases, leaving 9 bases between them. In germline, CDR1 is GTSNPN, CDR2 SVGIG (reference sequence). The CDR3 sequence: CAWSVRGIEQFF. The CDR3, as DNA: TGTGCCTGGAGTGTACGAGGGATTGAGCAGTTCTTC.